This entry concerns a single TCR beta chain. Its matching antigen is unknown. Using a J-beta primer mix together with a sample-barcoded 5' primer, a second PCR was run for about 6 to 12 cycles. Carrying 12 random nucleotides, a template-switch adaptor labeled each individual cDNA molecule. A minimum of 3 million CDR3-containing paired-end reads was obtained for each sample. In TCRdb, the 5' RACE reads were re-called with MiXCR into one record per CDR3 protein. The profile shows roughly 1,800,000 distinct CDR3 sequences, 40% to 55% of them singletons. This record comes from a study of blood T cells in healthy people across ages. Study observations and caveats: TCR beta diversity tracked closely with naive T cell percentage. Long-lived donors carried more naive CD4+ cells and greater diversity than aged donors.

This CDR3 contains 15 residues. Germline V CDR1 and CDR2: SGHVS, FNYEAQ. The ends were cut back, 5 bases at V and 0 bases at J, with 14 bases in the middle. The V gene is TRBV7-6, the J gene TRBJ2-7; D remains ambiguous. The sequenced material came from blood. The TCR comes from a woman between 40 and 55 years old in good health. CDR3 nucleotide sequence: TGTGCCAGCAGCGTAATGGCCGAACACTCCTACGAGCAGTACTTC. This codes for CASSVMAEHSYEQYF.